A selection of T cell receptor beta chains follows, all from one sample in a study of regulatory T cells in long-lasting Graves disease. TCRdb re-derived calls from the multiplex PCR reads in MiXCR, one entry per CDR3 protein. The table records 450,000 to 650,000 distinct CDR3 sequences, about 16% of them present only once. The data were also submitted as part of a second study, on T cells in Graves' hyperthyroidism and ophthalmopathy.

The material was peripheral blood mononuclear cells (PBMCs), obtained at new diagnosis, from a patient treated with antithyroid drugs. Every receptor here comes from a woman aged 35-65 years with Graves disease. The CDR3 runs from the conserved cysteine through the conserved F or W. The D gene is left open where the match is weak. Clone size is stated in some rows and not others, as once, few, many or a class when expanded.

v_gene	d_gene	j_gene	abundance	CDR3nt	CDR3aa
TRBV9	TRBD1	TRBJ2-3	many	TGTGCCAGCAGCGTAAAAGGGGGCGCGGATACGCAGTATTTT	CASSVKGGADTQYF
TRBV28	.	TRBJ1-1	many	TGTGCCAGCAGTGTGACAGCGTTGAACACTGAAGCTTTCTTT	CASSVTALNTEAFF
TRBV7-9	TRBD2	TRBJ2-3	many	TGTGCCAGCAGCTTAGCATCGGGGGGTGAAGATACGCAGTATTTT	CASSLASGGEDTQYF
TRBV20-1	.	TRBJ1-1	.	TGCAGTGCTAGAGCCAGGTACAAGGGGAAGACCATGAACACTGAAGCTTTCTTT	CSARARYKGKTMNTEAFF
TRBV20-1	.	TRBJ2-3	many	TGCAGTGCTGCCGGTTGGGAGAGCACAGATACGCAGTATTTT	CSAAGWESTDTQYF
TRBV9	.	TRBJ1-6	few	TGTGCCAGCAGCGCGAACCCCTCGGGGCTCCCCCTCCACTTT	CASSANPSGLPLHF
TRBV12-3/TRBV12-4	.	TRBJ1-3	many	TGTGCCAGCAGTTTTTTCCAGGGCCGATTCTCTGGAAACACCATATATTTT	CASSFFQGRFSGNTIYF
TRBV2	.	TRBJ2-7	many	TGTGCCAGCAGTGGGTCTAGCTCGGGCGAGCAGTACTTC	CASSGSSSGEQYF
TRBV29-1	.	TRBJ1-1	few	TGCAGCGTTGGTGAGGAGATGAACACTGAAGCTTTCTTT	CSVGEEMNTEAFF
TRBV6-1	.	TRBJ1-1	many	TGTGCCAGCGTCCCCCCGGCACGGGGACACACTGAAGCTTTCTTT	CASVPPARGHTEAFF
TRBV19	TRBD1	TRBJ1-5	few	TGTGCCAGGAATTCCCCGACAGGGAACAATCAGCCCCAGCATTTT	CARNSPTGNNQPQHF
TRBV29-1	TRBD2	TRBJ2-3	many	TGCAGCGTCCGGACTAGCGGGGCCACAGATACGCAGTATTTT	CSVRTSGATDTQYF
TRBV10-1	.	TRBJ1-2	many	TGCGCCAGCAGTCTAGACAGGAACTATGGCTGCACCTTC	CASSLDRNYGCTF
TRBV13	.	TRBJ2-7	few	TGTGCCAGCAGCTTGGGACACGGGGGCTTCGAGCAGTACTTC	CASSLGHGGFEQYF
TRBV24-1	.	TRBJ2-4	.	TGTGCCACGTCGAACTTGGGAGACATTCAGTACTTC	CATSNLGDIQYF
TRBV19	.	TRBJ2-5	many	TGTGCCAGCAGCCCTCGGACTGGAGAGACCCAGTACTTC	CASSPRTGETQYF
TRBV3-1	.	TRBJ2-7	.	TGTGCCAGCAGCCAAGGTCTCCCCGGTTACTACGAGCAGTACTTC	CASSQGLPGYYEQYF
TRBV7-2	.	TRBJ2-7	.	TGTGCCAGCAGCTTGCCCCCGGCAGAGGGCTTTTTATACGAGCAGTACTTC	CASSLPPAEGFLYEQYF
TRBV6-9	TRBD1	TRBJ2-7	.	TGTGCCAGCAGTTATCCGGGACAGGGGGCTAGCGGGGGACTCTACGAGCAGTACTTC	CASSYPGQGASGGLYEQYF
TRBV5-1	.	TRBJ2-7	many	TGCGCCAGCAGCTTGGATTTCGGCCCCTACGAGCAGTACTTC	CASSLDFGPYEQYF
TRBV7-9	TRBD2	TRBJ2-5	many	TGTGCCAGCAGACCACTAGCGGGGTTCCAAGAGACCCAGTACTTC	CASRPLAGFQETQYF
TRBV11-1	.	TRBJ1-6	many	TGTGCCAGCGGGCAGGGGTCGGGAAATTCACCCCTCCACTTT	CASGQGSGNSPLHF
TRBV18	.	TRBJ2-7	few	TGTGCCAGCTCCGAGACAGTAAAAACCTACGAGCAGTACTTC	CASSETVKTYEQYF
TRBV5-1	.	TRBJ1-4	few	TGCGCCAGCAGCTTGACCCCAGGCGGAAAACTGTTTTTT	CASSLTPGGKLFF
TRBV5-4	.	TRBJ2-3	few	TGTGCCAGCAGCTTGGGGACCGGGAACCCCACAGATACGCAGTATTTT	CASSLGTGNPTDTQYF
TRBV6-5	TRBD1	TRBJ1-5	.	TGTGCCAGCAGTTCGGGACAGGGCCTCCTAGTTTCCCAGGCCCAGCATTTT	CASSSGQGLLVSQAQHF
TRBV6-1	.	TRBJ2-5	.	TGTGCCAGCAGAGGACGTCCGCAAGAGACCCAGTACTTC	CASRGRPQETQYF
TRBV6-1	.	TRBJ1-5	.	TGTGCCAGCAGTGAACAAACAGTTAGGTTCGGGAGCAATCAGCCCCAGCATTTT	CASSEQTVRFGSNQPQHF
TRBV19	.	TRBJ1-2	few	TGTGCCAGTAGTCTCGCGACAGGATTCGGCTATGGCTACACCTTC	CASSLATGFGYGYTF
TRBV19	.	TRBJ1-5	.	TGTGCCAGTAGTATAGATCTAGGGGGCAATCAGCCCCAGCATTTT	CASSIDLGGNQPQHF
TRBV6-1	.	TRBJ1-1	few	TGTGCCAGCAGTTATTGGTGGGGGACTGAAGCTTTCTTT	CASSYWWGTEAFF
TRBV18	TRBD2	TRBJ2-5	few	TGTGCCAGCTCACCACCTACTAGCGGGCTGGAGACCCAGTACTTC	CASSPPTSGLETQYF
TRBV20-1	.	TRBJ2-1	.	TGCAGTGCTAGAGATATAGCTGTCGCCTACAATGAGCAGTTCTTC	CSARDIAVAYNEQFF
TRBV5-6	.	TRBJ2-3	.	TGTGCCAGCAGGCCGAGACAGAGGGCATCAGATACGCAGTATTTT	CASRPRQRASDTQYF
TRBV25-1	.	TRBJ1-2	.	TGTGCCAGCAGTGTGGGGAGCTTTAACTATGGCTACACCTTC	CASSVGSFNYGYTF
TRBV5-5	TRBD1	TRBJ2-7	many	TGTGCCAGCAGCTTCTCGGACAGGGTTACCTACGAGCAGTACTTC	CASSFSDRVTYEQYF
TRBV6-1	.	TRBJ2-1	few	TGTGCCAGCACCCCAACAGGGACCTACAATGAGCAGTTCTTC	CASTPTGTYNEQFF
TRBV27	.	TRBJ2-1	few	TGTGCCAGCAGTTTAGGGGGGCTCGTAAATGAGCAGTTCTTC	CASSLGGLVNEQFF
TRBV19	.	TRBJ2-1	.	TGTGCCAGTAGTAGGACAGGACTAACCTACGAGCAGTTCTTC	CASSRTGLTYEQFF
TRBV9	.	TRBJ1-2	few	TGTGCCAGCAGCCCAATACCGGGAGCTAACTATGGCTACACCTTC	CASSPIPGANYGYTF
TRBV4-1	.	TRBJ1-1	many	TGCGCCAGCAGCCAAGGGTTACGGGGGGCGAACACTGAAGCTTTCTTT	CASSQGLRGANTEAFF
TRBV14	.	TRBJ1-1	.	TGTGCCAGCAGCCAAGCCTCGGGGGTTGGCACTGAAGCTTTCTTT	CASSQASGVGTEAFF
TRBV28	.	TRBJ1-2	many	TGTGCCAGCAGCCCCGACATCACGGGTGGCTACACCTTC	CASSPDITGGYTF
TRBV27	.	TRBJ2-1	.	TGTGCCAGCAGTTTATCCCCCGGGGGCATTGGTGAGCAGTTCTTC	CASSLSPGGIGEQFF
TRBV12-3/TRBV12-4	.	TRBJ2-2	few	TGTGCCAGCAGTTTATCCGAGAACACCGGGGAGCTGTTTTTT	CASSLSENTGELFF
TRBV11-2	TRBD1	TRBJ2-1	many	TGTGCCAGCAGCTTAGAGGGCAGGGGGTCGGGTGAGCAGTTCTTC	CASSLEGRGSGEQFF
TRBV7-9	.	TRBJ1-2	many	TGTGCCAGCAGCTCCTATTTGCGGAGATGGCACGGCTACACCTTC	CASSSYLRRWHGYTF
TRBV11-1	TRBD1	TRBJ2-2	.	TGTGCCAGCAGCACCGACCGGGACAGGGGGCAGGTCACCGGGGAGCTGTTTTTT	CASSTDRDRGQVTGELFF
TRBV7-9	.	TRBJ1-2	many	TGTGCCAGCATCGGGCTTAGCGCGGGCCCGCTCTATGGCTACACCTTC	CASIGLSAGPLYGYTF
TRBV10-3	.	TRBJ1-2	many	TGTGCCACTGCCATCGGAGGGGAGTATGGCTACACCTTC	CATAIGGEYGYTF
TRBV15	.	TRBJ1-1	.	TGTGCCACCAGCAGTCTCGACGGGACGACTCCAGCCACTGAAGCTTTCTTT	CATSSLDGTTPATEAFF
TRBV3-1	TRBD2	TRBJ2-5	many	TGTGCCAGCAGCCATCAAATAGCGGGGGGGATCCAAGAGACCCAGTACTTC	CASSHQIAGGIQETQYF
TRBV28	TRBD1	TRBJ2-1	many	TGTGCCAGCAGTTACGACCCCGGGACAGGGAGGAATGAGCAGTTCTTC	CASSYDPGTGRNEQFF
TRBV5-1	.	TRBJ1-2	many	TGCGCCAGCAGCACCCAGGGGACGTCTGACTATGGCTACACCTTC	CASSTQGTSDYGYTF
TRBV6-1	.	TRBJ2-3	few	TGTGCCAGCAGGACGGGCCGGGTGACCACAGATACGCAGTATTTT	CASRTGRVTTDTQYF